This entry is about one TCR beta chain. TCRdb keeps only in-frame clones here, not all; method: immunoSEQ multiplex PCR. The repertoire holds 15,000 to 20,000 clones, with 65% to 85% as singletons. This sample was included in a study of PD-1 and CTLA-4 blockade in melanoma. The CDR3 has 13 amino acids. The germline CDR1 and CDR2 sequences are KGHDR and SFDVKD. Deletions cut 2 bases from V and 14 bases from J, with 15 bases between. This TCR was sampled from a human donor with melanoma. The input for sequencing was CD8+ T cells from peripheral blood, taken before anti-PD-1 treatment. The V gene is TRBV24-1, the J gene TRBJ2-1; D not certain. The CDR3 DNA follows: TGTGCCACCAGTGATTCGACGGGTCTAGGAAAGTTCTTC. This sequence encodes CATSDSTGLGKFF.